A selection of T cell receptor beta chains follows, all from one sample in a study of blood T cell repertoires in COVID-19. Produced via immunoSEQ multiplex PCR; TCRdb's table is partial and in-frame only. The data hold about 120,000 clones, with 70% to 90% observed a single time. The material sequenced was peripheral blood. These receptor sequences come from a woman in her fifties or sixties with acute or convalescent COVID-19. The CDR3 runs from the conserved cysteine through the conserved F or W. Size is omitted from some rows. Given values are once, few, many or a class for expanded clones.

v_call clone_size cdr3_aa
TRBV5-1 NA CASSYPTGSANVLTF
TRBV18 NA CASSPIYGELGEQFF
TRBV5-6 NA CASSFERVGGYTF
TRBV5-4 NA CASSSPDSSKLNYGYTF
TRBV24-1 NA CATSERNNSPLHF
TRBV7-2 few CASSLVIYEQYF
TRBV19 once CASSIGGRTISNYGYTF
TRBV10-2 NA CASSDQGLAGGPKNEQYF
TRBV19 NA CASSWGRSYEQYF
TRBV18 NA CASSARTDSNQPQHF
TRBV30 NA CAWSLGGTGGGEKLFF
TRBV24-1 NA CATSDSTAASYEQYF
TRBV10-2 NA CASSEGGYEQYF
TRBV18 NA CASSHSSLGGQYF
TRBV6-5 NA CASTRQGGTQYF
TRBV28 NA CASSQRTGGPYYEQYF
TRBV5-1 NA CASSLIAGGYEQYF
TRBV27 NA CASSPTLAGGARTQYF
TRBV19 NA CASSIDGDTQYF
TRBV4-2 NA CASSQDQQDYEQYF
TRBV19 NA CASRGSTGAYSNQPQHF
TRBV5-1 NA CASSFEGLAINTDTQYF
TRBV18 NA CASSLNRDEQYF
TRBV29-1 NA CSVKTGTSGPYEQYF
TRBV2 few CASSEALGPPNTGELFF
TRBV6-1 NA CASSEVERSPSKNIQYF
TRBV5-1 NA CASSLGLAVNTGELFF
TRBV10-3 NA CAISSVAGYGYTF
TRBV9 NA CASSVGTTTRTDTQYF
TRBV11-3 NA CASSQRRGQDGELFF
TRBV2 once CASRVAGGFGTGELFF
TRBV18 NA CASSHKVCGRGTDTQYF
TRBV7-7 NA CASSPRGRGETQYF
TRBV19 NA CASSPQGGGPYEQYF
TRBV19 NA CASSPPSGSTDTQYF
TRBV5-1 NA CASSSGTSGRQGWRRETQYF